The clone carrying this T cell receptor beta chain was counted at least ten times. The target antigen is unknown. CDR3 length: 14 amino acids. Germline CDR1 reads SGHRS; CDR2 reads YFSETQ. Trimming pared 0 bases from V and 2 bases from J, leaving 8 bases between. TCRdb reanalysed the 5' RACE reads using MiXCR and keeps one entry per CDR3 protein. The top ten clones hold 21% of a sample with roughly 340,000 distinct CDR3 sequences, 20% to 25% of them seen once. The data stem from a study of T-cell memory formation after mild COVID-19. General study results and limits: Contracting clones, day 15 to 85, had balanced CD4/CD8, and later expanders favored CD4+. Shrinking CD4+ clones were chiefly CM and EM; CD8+ ones were chiefly EMRA. Clones from the second wave (peaking day 37) had unconfirmed SARS-CoV-2 specificity. Cross-reactive memory apparently joined, as some responding clones appeared in pre-infection memory.

The chain is built from TRBV5-1 and TRBJ2-5; possible D gene TRBD2, 5 bases. The receptor was derived from a man between 18 and 29 years old who had mild COVID-19 (a few samples of this study predate the infection). Cell type and time point are not known. Input material: PBMCs or a T cell subset sorted from them (not recorded which). The CDR3 loop reads CASSLAGDQETQYF. The CDR3 coding sequence is TGCGCCAGCAGCTTGGCCGGGGATCAAGAGACCCAGTACTTC. Combining the CDR3 with reference TRBV5-1 and TRBJ2-5 gives the whole variable domain KAGVTQTPRYLIKTRGQQVTLSCSPISGHRSVSWYQQTPGQGLQFLFEYFSETQRNKGNFPGRFSGRQFSNSRSEMNVSTLELGDSALYLCASSLAGDQETQYFGPGTRLLVL.